Below are 30 T cell receptor beta chains sequenced from a single sample in a study of molecular identifiers for immune sequencing clone quantification. TCRdb used MiXCR to reprocess the PCR reads, holding one entry per CDR3 protein. The sample consists of approximately 670,000 distinct CDR3 sequences, just under 20% of them appearing once. The sample was naive CD8+ T cells from blood, with Jurkat cell RNA spiked in. Specified subset: FACS-sorted CD8+CD4-CCR7+CD45RA+ naive T cells. The receptor set was obtained from a human donor in good health. Some libraries in this study had Jurkat cell RNA spiked in.

This clonotype has at least ten counts. The J gene is TRBJ1-2, the V gene TRBV29-1, with a tentative D call TRBD1 (6 bases). CDR1 and CDR2 (germline): SQVTM, ANQGSEA. V lost 6 bases and J 0 bases, leaving 14 bases between the germline ends. The CDR3 sequence is 14 residues long. The CDR3 DNA follows: TGCAGCGTGGTCGGGGGGGCCGCTAACTATGGCTACACCTTC. This codes for CSVVGGAANYGYTF.

A note on this clonotype: The junction and the germline gene differ at one end; a read error may be behind it. This chain links TRBV4-1 with TRBJ1-5, with D hard to call. In germline, CDR1 is MGHRA, CDR2 YSYEKL. This CDR3 comprises 13 residues. CDR3 DNA: TGCGCCAGCAGCCTTTCGTCATCTCAGCCCAAGCATTTT. Translated, it gives CASSLSSSQPKHF.

There are a few counts of this clonotype. This rearrangement joins TRBV19 to TRBJ2-3; tentative D call: TRBD2 (6 bases). The germline V gene encodes CDR1 LNHDA and CDR2 SQIVND (reference sequence). The germline V and J ends were trimmed by 5 bases and 4 bases, with 16 bases remaining between them. CDR3 length: 15 residues. The CDR3 DNA follows: TGTGCCAGTAGTCGGCAGGACTACTCGGCAGATACGCAGTATTTT. This encodes CASSRQDYSADTQYF.

This clonotype was observed many times. V and J are TRBV4-3 and TRBJ2-7; D tentatively fits TRBD1 or TRBD2 (5 bases each). Germline loops: CDR1 LGHNA, CDR2 YSLEER. The V and J ends lost 1 base and 7 bases respectively, with 11 bases between them. This CDR3 region has 13 residues. CDR3 loop: CASSQVRDREQYF. The CDR3 nucleotides read TGCGCCAGCAGCCAAGTCCGGGACCGAGAGCAGTACTTC.

Many counts were recorded for this clonotype. The chain is built from TRBV7-8 and TRBJ1-1; TRBD1 agrees at 8 bases. The germline V gene has CDR1 SGHVS and CDR2 FQNEAQ. V shed 6 bases and J 10 bases; nucleotides not matched to a gene: 10. The CDR3 runs 13 residues. The CDR3 DNA reads as TGTGCCAGCAGTACAGGGGGTCTTTCGTTAGCTTTCTTT. Encoded protein: CASSTGGLSLAFF.

About this clonotype: One end of the junction does not line up with germline, which may come from a read error. This chain joins TRBV5-3 and TRBJ2-5, with TRBD2 identical over 10 bases. TRBV5-3 is an ORF, with its function uncertain. The CDR3 length is 16 residues. This CDR3 reads CASSFGLASGGETQYF. Here the CDR3 DNA reads TGTGCCAGCAGCTTTGGTTTGGCTAGCGGGGGAGAGACCCAGTACTTC.

The sample holds many counts of this clonotype. The chain employs TRBV6-5 and TRBJ2-6; no firm D call. The germline gives CDR1 MNHEY, CDR2 SVGAGI. Trimming shortened V by 5 bases and J by 4 bases, and 15 bases separated the two germline ends. The CDR3 length is 16 residues. The CDR3 coding sequence is TGTGCCAGCAGTCACCCAGATCGGCAAGGGGCCAACGTCCTGACTTTC. Translation: CASSHPDRQGANVLTF.

The chain has TRBV6-2 or TRBV6-3 and TRBJ2-5, with 7 positions matching TRBD1. The V gene's germline CDR1 is MNHEY and CDR2 SVGEGT. With V trimmed by 2 bases and J by 7 bases, 7 bases remained unmatched. The CDR3 sequence is 14 residues long. The CDR3 sequence: CASSYGTAGGTQYF. In DNA form, the CDR3 reads TGTGCCAGCAGTTACGGGACAGCTGGAGGGACCCAGTACTTC.

The chain carries TRBV6-2 or TRBV6-3 and TRBJ1-2; D gene ambiguous. Germline V gives CDR1 MNHEY, CDR2 SVGEGT. V lost 3 bases and J 4 bases, leaving 24 bases between the germline ends. CDR3 length equals 18 residues. The CDR3 loop is CASSYRTEPVPNSYGYTF. In DNA form, the CDR3 reads TGTGCCAGCAGTTATCGGACGGAGCCTGTCCCGAACTCCTATGGCTACACCTTC.

The sample holds a few counts of this clonotype. CDR3 amino acids: CASSWGVTSGNTIYF. Here the CDR3 DNA reads TGTGCCAGCAGCTGGGGCGTAACCTCTGGAAACACCATATATTTT. The rearrangement links TRBV5-4 to TRBJ1-3; maybe TRBD1 (5 bases). The CDR3 sequence is 15 residues long. Germline CDR1 and CDR2: SGHNT and YYREEE (reference sequence). The germline V and J ends were trimmed by 3 bases and 0 bases, with 10 bases remaining between them.

This clonotype has ten or more counts. V gene TRBV29-1 combines with J gene TRBJ1-1, with D uncertain. V was cut by 7 bases and J by 1 base, with 10 bases left in between. Germline assignment: CDR1 SQVTM and CDR2 ANQGSEA. The CDR3 has 12 amino acids. This chain's CDR3 is CSAKTRNTEAFF. CDR3 nucleotides: TGCAGCGCTAAGACAAGGAACACTGAAGCTTTCTTT.

This clonotype occurred many times. CDR3 amino acids: CASSSDGGGTYNEQFF. In DNA form, the CDR3 reads TGTGCCAGCAGCTCGGACGGGGGGGGTACCTACAATGAGCAGTTCTTC. This sequence joins TRBV7-2 and TRBJ2-1; 8 bases align to TRBD2. Germline V CDR1 and CDR2: SGHTA, FQGNSA. The CDR3 runs 16 residues. The V segment lost 4 bases and the J segment 2 bases; nucleotides outside the gene matches: 7.

Details on this clonotype: It may be a read error: a sequence one base away is much more abundant. The chain employs TRBV5-6 and TRBJ1-2, with a tentative D call TRBD1 (6 bases). The germline CDR1 and CDR2 sequences are SGHDT and YYEEEE. Deletions cut 1 base from V and 6 bases from J, with 19 bases between. The CDR3 totals 16 residues. CDR3 bases: TGTGCCAGCAGCTTGTGGGGCAGGGGTCCAGTGGATGGCTACACCTTC. Protein: CASSLWGRGPVDGYTF.

This clonotype occurred many times. The genes are TRBV6-1 and TRBJ2-7; D unclear. Trimming left V 5 bases short and J 5 bases short, with 10 bases between. CDR3 length: 12 residues. Germline CDR1 is MNHNS and CDR2 is SASEGT. The CDR3 nucleotides are TGTGCCAGCAGTACTCCCCCCAACGAGCAGTACTTC. Its protein product is CASSTPPNEQYF.

V and J are TRBV24-1 and TRBJ1-1, with 10 bases lining up with TRBD1. This CDR3 has 13 amino acids. Germline V CDR1 and CDR2: KGHDR, SFDVKD. J was trimmed by 5 bases and V by 7 bases; bases with no gene match: 3. CDR3 DNA sequence: TGTGCCACCAGCGGGGGACAGGGGACTGAAGCTTTCTTT. It specifies CATSGGQGTEAFF.

V is TRBV7-8 and J is TRBJ2-7; perhaps TRBD1 as D (6 bases). CDR1 is SGHVS and CDR2 is FQNEAQ in the germline V gene. V dropped 3 bases and J dropped 4 bases, with 13 bases sitting between them. This CDR3 contains 14 residues. CDR3 sequence reads: CASSFLGAGYEQYF. Written as DNA, the CDR3 is TGTGCCAGCAGCTTTTTGGGGGCTGGGTACGAGCAGTACTTC.

This clonotype showed up many times. CDR3 coding DNA: TGTGCCAGCAGCGAGACTAGCGGGATACCTACAGATACGCAGTATTTT. Translated: CASSETSGIPTDTQYF. The chain recombines TRBV4-2 with TRBJ2-3, with 11 bases that match TRBD2. V lost 5 bases, J lost 3 bases, and 7 bases stayed unmatched. Germline CDR1 and CDR2: LGHNA and YNFKEQ. The CDR3 length is 16 residues.

In its sample, this clonotype was seen many times. The chain is built from TRBV2 and TRBJ1-1; TRBD1 might be the D (6 bases). The CDR3 sequence is 11 residues long. In germline, CDR1 is SNHLY, CDR2 FYNNEI. Deletions cut 11 bases from V and 3 bases from J, with 10 bases between. The CDR3, as DNA: TGTGCCTCACAGGGCTACACTGAAGCTTTCTTT. This codes for CASQGYTEAFF.

Note on this clonotype: Because it lacks the conserved phenylalanine or tryptophan at the end, this CDR3 is likely a read error. The chain has TRBV28 and TRBJ2-7, with 9 nucleotides matching TRBD1. The CDR3 is 15 residues long. The junction had 4 bases not matched to a gene; V was cut back by 4 bases and J by 0 bases. Germline CDR1 and CDR2: MDHEN and SYDVKM. CDR3 coding DNA: TGTGCCAGCAGTTCGGGACAGGGTCTCTCCTACGAGCAGTACCTC. The encoded protein is CASSSGQGLSYEQYL.

A word on this clonotype: Relative to the germline gene, one junction end is altered; a read error may explain this. This sequence joins TRBV5-6 and TRBJ2-7; the D is unclear. The germline gives CDR1 SGHDT, CDR2 YYEEEE. The CDR3 extends over 14 amino acids. Written as DNA, the CDR3 is TGTGTCAGCAGCTTCGGCACCCTGGGTCTGGAGCAGTACTTC. This encodes CVSSFGTLGLEQYF.

This clonotype has at least ten counts. This rearrangement joins TRBV7-9 to TRBJ2-2; 14 bases are a match to TRBD2. Germline trimming cut 5 bases from V and 3 bases from J; bases unmatched to any gene: 5. There are 17 residues in the CDR3. Germline CDR1 reads SEHNR; CDR2 reads FQNEAQ (reference sequence). CDR3 loop: CASSPGLAGAHTGELFF. The CDR3 DNA reads TGTGCCAGCAGCCCGGGACTAGCGGGAGCCCACACCGGGGAGCTGTTTTTT.

A note on this clonotype: At one boundary the junction diverges from the germline segment, which might be a read error. V usage is TRBV5-6 and J usage is TRBJ1-2; 7 bases are shared with TRBD1. Looked up from germline, CDR1 is SGHDT and CDR2 is YYEEEE. The CDR3 is 14 residues long. This chain's CDR3 is CASSRRDRFYSYTF. The CDR3, as DNA: TGTGCCAGCAGTCGCCGGGACAGATTCTATAGCTACACCTTC.

At least ten counts were recorded for this clonotype. The V and J genes are TRBV6-2 or TRBV6-3 and TRBJ2-7; a possible D gene is TRBD1 (6 bases). CDR1 and CDR2 from the germline V gene are MNHEY and SVGEGT. This CDR3 region has 15 residues. V was trimmed by 5 bases and J by 1 base, leaving 15 bases between them. CDR3 sequence (DNA): TGTGCCAGCAGTAGGGACACACGTGGGTCCTACGAGCAGTACTTC. Its translation: CASSRDTRGSYEQYF.

Many counts were recorded for this clonotype. This chain links TRBV28 with TRBJ1-1, with 8 bases that match TRBD1. Germline V lookup: CDR1 MDHEN, CDR2 SYDVKM. Germline trimming cut 1 base from V and 11 bases from J; bases unmatched to any gene: 6. CDR3 length equals 13 residues. The CDR3 spells CASSLLQGVGAFF. CDR3 nucleotide sequence: TGTGCCAGCAGTTTATTACAGGGGGTTGGGGCTTTCTTT.

This clonotype was seen only a few times. This chain links TRBV20-1 with TRBJ1-3; the match to TRBD1 covers 10 bases. The V gene end was trimmed by 4 bases and the J gene end by 1 base; junction bases not matched to a gene: 4. This CDR3 is 15 amino acids long. Germline CDR1 DFQATT, CDR2 SNEGSKA (reference sequence). CDR3 loop: CSATEDRGSGNTIYF. In DNA, the CDR3 is TGCAGTGCTACCGAGGACAGGGGGTCTGGAAACACCATATATTTT.

This clonotype was seen a handful of times. The J gene is TRBJ2-7, the V gene TRBV20-1, with a weak D call TRBD1 (6 bases). CDR1 and CDR2 (germline): DFQATT, SNEGSKA (reference sequence). The CDR3 has 15 residues. V lost 0 bases and J 5 bases, leaving 17 bases between the germline ends. CDR3 DNA sequence: TGCAGTGCTAGAGAGAAAACAGGGTTAGGGAACGAGCAGTACTTC. It encodes CSAREKTGLGNEQYF.

V and J are TRBV12-3 or TRBV12-4 and TRBJ2-1, with TRBD1 identical over 7 bases. This CDR3 has 16 residues. With V trimmed by 1 base and J by 1 base, 4 bases remained unmatched. CDR3: CASSLGGQSSYNEQFF. Written as DNA, the CDR3 is TGTGCCAGCAGTTTAGGGGGACAGTCATCCTACAATGAGCAGTTCTTC.

This clonotype appeared many times. The V gene is TRBV2, the J gene TRBJ1-1, with TRBD1 as a possible D gene (6 bases). The germline V and J ends were trimmed by 8 bases and 1 base, with 23 bases remaining between them. CDR1 and CDR2 from the germline V gene are SNHLY and FYNNEI. The length of the CDR3 is 17 residues. The CDR3 DNA reads TGTGCCAGCGCTCAGGGGAGATCGGGACACCCGAACACTGAAGCTTTCTTT. It encodes CASAQGRSGHPNTEAFF.

This rearrangement joins TRBV9 to TRBJ2-3; 9 positions agree with TRBD2. This CDR3 contains 16 residues. The germline V gene has CDR1 SGDLS and CDR2 YYNGEE. J lost 4 bases, V lost 3 bases, and 9 bases had no gene match. The CDR3 nucleotides are TGTGCCAGCAGCGCCTTTCGCGGGAGGGTCTCAGATACGCAGTATTTT. This encodes CASSAFRGRVSDTQYF.

A remark on this clonotype: This could be a read error, since a much larger clone is one nucleotide away. V gene TRBV9 combines with J gene TRBJ2-3; a possible D gene is TRBD1 (5 bases). This CDR3 spans 15 amino acids. CDR1 is SGDLS, CDR2 YYNGEE, per germline. The CDR3, as DNA: TGTGCCAGCAGCCCCGATGGGGTAGACACAGGTACGCAGTATTTT. Translated, it gives CASSPDGVDTGTQYF.